The rows below give T cell receptor beta chains drawn from one sample of a study of T cells in Graves' hyperthyroidism and ophthalmopathy. MiXCR, run by TCRdb on the multiplex PCR reads, gives a single entry per CDR3 protein. The sample has about 600,000 distinct CDR3 sequences, more than 13% seen once. Input material: blood. The receptors here all came from a woman aged 18-29 years with Graves' ophthalmopathy. The conserved cysteine and the conserved F or W are not part of the CDR3 here. The order of the fields is J gene, D gene, V gene, CDR3 protein. The D gene is left open where the match is weak.

TRBJ2-7 - TRBV20-1 SALEAGYEQY
TRBJ1-2 - TRBV5-1 ASSPRDANYGYT
TRBJ2-3 - TRBV24-1 ATSDLVTTGNTQY
TRBJ2-2 TRBD2 TRBV9 ASSPRGSGRNTGELF
TRBJ2-7 - TRBV27 ASSIHPSYEQY
TRBJ1-5 - TRBV6-2/TRBV6-3 ASSYSAQGGNQPQH
TRBJ2-3 - TRBV6-1 ASRAWDNTDTQY
TRBJ2-3 - TRBV7-9 ASSLGRAKATQY
TRBJ2-3 - TRBV5-5 ASSLALDTQY
TRBJ1-5 - TRBV28 ASSFPDRNQPQH
TRBJ2-3 - TRBV20-1 SARGQESTDTQY
TRBJ2-1 TRBD1 TRBV20-1 SARNRGTGGGEQF
TRBJ1-2 TRBD1 TRBV6-2/TRBV6-3 ASRKMTGNYGYT
TRBJ2-2 TRBD2 TRBV10-3 AIRKGLAGGPPTGELF
TRBJ2-2 - TRBV20-1 SAIRAMGFAGELF
TRBJ2-1 - TRBV30 AWSVQGDNEQF
TRBJ2-5 TRBD2 TRBV6-1 AIRGGTHQETRY
TRBJ1-4 - TRBV12-3/TRBV12-4 ASSLAELNEKLF
TRBJ2-3 TRBD1 TRBV10-3 AIRLSGQGTDTQY
TRBJ2-7 TRBD2 TRBV20-1 SATAPRLAAYEQY
TRBJ2-2 - TRBV28 ASSLAIIGTGELF
TRBJ1-5 - TRBV6-2/TRBV6-3 ASSDQEHQPQH
TRBJ1-1 - TRBV27 ASSSGSGYTEAF
TRBJ1-1 - TRBV28 ASIQRGLMNTEAF
TRBJ2-5 - TRBV29-1 SVQRDQKETQY
TRBJ2-5 - TRBV9 ASSVTSAVQETQY
TRBJ2-1 TRBD2 TRBV10-3 ATLTSVDNEQF
TRBJ1-2 - TRBV30 AWSEGMAYGYT
TRBJ2-3 - TRBV10-3 AISHPSGGGTDTQY